This TCR beta chain was sequenced in a study of T cell repertoires in cytomegalovirus infection (dated 2019 in TCRdb). At the level of the whole study: Recently identified HLA-C-restricted CMV epitopes, whose presentation resists viral immunomodulation, were targeted by peptide stimulations together with well-studied HLA-B-restricted epitopes. Because public TCR beta signatures pointed to carriage of CMV infection together with the matching HLA type, the HLA type of each donor mattered for the analysis. What the work shows at the level of the full study, not this receptor alone: The ex vivo response was dominated by HLA-C-restricted CMV-specific TCR beta clonotypes, which also provided the single most frequent clonotype in two of eight donors. Cumulative frequency of public TCR beta family members discriminated carriers of CMV infection plus the relevant HLA type in this cohort and an independent 352-donor cohort.

This clonotype showed up many times. This clone's antigen is unknown. No much larger clone is present one base from it, and per-base qualities are unavailable. Explained via the paper, the treatment or condition label denotes: in vitro stimulation with specific CMV peptide epitopes to enrich CMV-specific T cells. V is clipped by 2 bases and J by 5 bases, and the sequence between their germline boundaries is 7 bases long. In the germline V gene, CDR1 corresponds to MNHEY and CDR2 to SVGAGI. The CDR3 starts with the cysteine, ends with the phenylalanine, and has 13 residues. The kept DNA is CDR3 alone, 39 bases in frame from the first base. Sequencing relied on an Illumina HiSeq 1500. Using fastp at Q25 and MiXCR, TCRdb reprocessed the public reads and kept productive beta chains. Each record represents a unique CDR3 protein, reported with the most common genes and DNA among its rows. This sample gives about 900,000 distinct CDR3 sequences in total; about a third of them show up just once. The ten largest account for over 13% of the sample.

The clonotype originates from a human donor in good health (CMV status not recorded). Some clones in this sample may be carry-over from other donors' samples. The sequences come from cultured CD8+ T cells from PBMCs, collected from culture after CMV antigen stimulation. The chain links TRBV6-5 with TRBJ2-1; no D gene is confidently identified. The nucleotides read TGTGCCAGCAGTTACGCGTTAGACAATGAGCAGTTCTTC. It translates to CASSYALDNEQFF.